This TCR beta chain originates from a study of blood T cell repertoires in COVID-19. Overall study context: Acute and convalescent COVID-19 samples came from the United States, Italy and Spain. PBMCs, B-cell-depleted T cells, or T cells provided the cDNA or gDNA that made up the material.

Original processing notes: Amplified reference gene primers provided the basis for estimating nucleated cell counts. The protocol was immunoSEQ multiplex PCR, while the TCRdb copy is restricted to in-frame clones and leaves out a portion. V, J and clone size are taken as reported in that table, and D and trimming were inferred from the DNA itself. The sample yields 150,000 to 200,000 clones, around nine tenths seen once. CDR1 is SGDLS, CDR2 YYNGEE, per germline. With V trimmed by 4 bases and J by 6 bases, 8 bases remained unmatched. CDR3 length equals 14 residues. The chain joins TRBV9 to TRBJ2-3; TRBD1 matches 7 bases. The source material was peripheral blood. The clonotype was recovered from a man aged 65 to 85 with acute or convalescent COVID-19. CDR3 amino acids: CASSRDRVGDTQYF. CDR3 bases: TGTGCCAGCAGCCGAGACAGGGTGGGGGATACGCAGTATTTT. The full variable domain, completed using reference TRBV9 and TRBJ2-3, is DSGVTQTPKHLITATGQRVTLRCSPRSGDLSVYWYQQSLDQGLQFLIQYYNGEERAKGNILERFSAQQFPDLHSELNLSSLELGDSALYFCASSRDRVGDTQYFGPGTRLTVL.